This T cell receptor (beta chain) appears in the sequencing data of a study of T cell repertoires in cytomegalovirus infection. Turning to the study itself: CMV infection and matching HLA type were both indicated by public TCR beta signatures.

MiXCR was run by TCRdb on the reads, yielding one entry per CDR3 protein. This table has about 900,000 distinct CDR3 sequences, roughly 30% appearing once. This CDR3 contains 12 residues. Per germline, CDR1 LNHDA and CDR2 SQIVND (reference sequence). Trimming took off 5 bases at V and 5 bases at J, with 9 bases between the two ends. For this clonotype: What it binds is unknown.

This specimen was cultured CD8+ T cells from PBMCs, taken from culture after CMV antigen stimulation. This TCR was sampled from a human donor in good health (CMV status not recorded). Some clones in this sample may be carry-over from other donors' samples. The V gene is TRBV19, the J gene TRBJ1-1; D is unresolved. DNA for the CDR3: TGTGCCAGTAGTCGGTTCGAGACTGAAGCTTTCTTT. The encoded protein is CASSRFETEAFF.